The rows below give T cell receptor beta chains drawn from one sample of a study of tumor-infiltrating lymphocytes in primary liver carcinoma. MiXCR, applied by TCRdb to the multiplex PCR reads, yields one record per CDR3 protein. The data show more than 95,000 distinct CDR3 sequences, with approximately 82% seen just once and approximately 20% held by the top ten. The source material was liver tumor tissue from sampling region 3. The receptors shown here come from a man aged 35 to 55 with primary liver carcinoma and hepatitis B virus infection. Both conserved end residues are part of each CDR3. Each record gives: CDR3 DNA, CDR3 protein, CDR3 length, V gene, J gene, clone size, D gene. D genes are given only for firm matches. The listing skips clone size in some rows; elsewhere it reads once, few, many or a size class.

CDR3 DNA: TGTGCCAGCAGCCAAGTAGGGGGATCACAGGGCCTTTCCAACGAGCAGTACTTC
CDR3 protein: CASSQVGGSQGLSNEQYF
CDR3 length: 18
V gene: TRBV4-2
J gene: TRBJ2-7
clone size: few
D gene: NA

CDR3 DNA: TGTGCTAGCAACGAGCGGGATGACACAGGTACGCAGTATTTT
CDR3 protein: CASNERDDTGTQYF
CDR3 length: 14
V gene: TRBV2
J gene: TRBJ2-3
clone size: NA
D gene: TRBD2

CDR3 DNA: TGTGCCAGCGACTCAGGGAGGGACTACGAGCAGTACTTC
CDR3 protein: CASDSGRDYEQYF
CDR3 length: 13
V gene: TRBV6-2/TRBV6-3
J gene: TRBJ2-7
clone size: NA
D gene: TRBD2

CDR3 DNA: TGCAGCGCCGCCGACGGAGGGGAATTGAACACCGGGGAGCTGTTTTTT
CDR3 protein: CSAADGGELNTGELFF
CDR3 length: 16
V gene: TRBV29-1
J gene: TRBJ2-2
clone size: NA
D gene: NA

CDR3 DNA: TGTGTCAGCACCTTCGCTAGCGGCACGGAGACCCAGTACTTC
CDR3 protein: CVSTFASGTETQYF
CDR3 length: 14
V gene: TRBV11-1
J gene: TRBJ2-5
clone size: NA
D gene: TRBD2

CDR3 DNA: TGTGCCAGCATTTACCTTCCGGGACTAGCGGGAGGAGGTGAGCAGTTCTTC
CDR3 protein: CASIYLPGLAGGGEQFF
CDR3 length: 17
V gene: TRBV6-5
J gene: TRBJ2-1
clone size: NA
D gene: TRBD2

CDR3 DNA: TGTGCCAGCAGCCAAGTCAGGACAGCGAATGGCTACACCTTC
CDR3 protein: CASSQVRTANGYTF
CDR3 length: 14
V gene: TRBV4-2
J gene: TRBJ1-2
clone size: NA
D gene: NA

CDR3 DNA: TGTGCCAGCAGTATTGCGGGAGGGCGGAATGAGCAGTTCTTC
CDR3 protein: CASSIAGGRNEQFF
CDR3 length: 14
V gene: TRBV6-4
J gene: TRBJ2-1
clone size: many
D gene: TRBD2

CDR3 DNA: TGCGCCAGCAGCTTAGGGCGGATAGCGAGAGTGAACACCGGGGAGCTGTTTTTT
CDR3 protein: CASSLGRIARVNTGELFF
CDR3 length: 18
V gene: TRBV11-3
J gene: TRBJ2-2
clone size: NA
D gene: NA

CDR3 DNA: TGTGCCAGCAGTGGATACAGTGGTCCTACCTCTGGGGCCATTGTCCTGACTTTC
CDR3 protein: CASSGYSGPTSGAIVLTF
CDR3 length: 18
V gene: TRBV6-1
J gene: TRBJ2-6
clone size: NA
D gene: NA

CDR3 DNA: TGTGCCAGCAGCCACGTCGGGGGACAGAGGAACAATGAGCAATTCTTC
CDR3 protein: CASSHVGGQRNNEQFF
CDR3 length: 16
V gene: TRBV4-2
J gene: TRBJ2-1
clone size: NA
D gene: NA

CDR3 DNA: TGTGCTAGCGGCCCCATAACGGGAGCGTATTACAATGAGCAGTTCTTC
CDR3 protein: CASGPITGAYYNEQFF
CDR3 length: 16
V gene: TRBV11-1
J gene: TRBJ2-1
clone size: NA
D gene: NA

CDR3 DNA: TGTGCTAGCAGTGCCGTAGCGGGATGGGTAAACAATGAGGAATTCTTC
CDR3 protein: CASSAVAGWVNNEEFF
CDR3 length: 16
V gene: TRBV14
J gene: TRBJ2-1
clone size: NA
D gene: TRBD2

CDR3 DNA: TGTGCCAGCAGTTACCTCGGACAGGGGACCGGGGAGCTGTTTTTT
CDR3 protein: CASSYLGQGTGELFF
CDR3 length: 15
V gene: TRBV6-2/TRBV6-3
J gene: TRBJ2-2
clone size: many
D gene: TRBD1